What follows are 27 T cell receptor beta chains derived from one specimen sequenced in a study of cytomegalovirus exposure and HLA in healthy donors. 60 Vbeta and 13 Jbeta primers were used in PCR. Using immunoSEQ multiplex PCR, the repertoire was profiled, and TCRdb retains in-frame clones only, with some absent. In the table there are some 170,000 clones, about three quarters of which are singletons. The sequenced sample was PBMCs. Receptors were obtained from a man aged 35 to 55 in good health and CMV-seropositive.

The chain uses TRBV5-4 and TRBJ2-2; D is ambiguous. Per germline, CDR1 SGHNT and CDR2 YYREEE (reference sequence). Trimming took 0 bases from V and 2 from J, leaving 8 bases between them. The CDR3 is made up of 15 amino acids. The CDR3 sequence is CASSLAWANTGELFF. The CDR3 nucleotides read TGTGCCAGCAGCTTGGCCTGGGCAAACACCGGGGAGCTGTTTTTT. Full variable domain (outside the CDR3, taken from reference TRBV5-4 and TRBJ2-2): ETGVTQSPTHLIKTRGQQVTLRCSSQSGHNTVSWYQQALGQGPQFIFQYYREEENGRGNFPPRFSGLQFPNYSSELNVNALELDDSALYLCASSLAWANTGELFFGEGSRLTVL.

This clone was seen a handful of times. V and J are TRBV7-3 and TRBJ2-1; TRBD1 aligns across 9 bases. J was trimmed by 7 bases and V by 4 bases; bases with no gene match: 2. Germline-derived CDR1 and CDR2 are SGHTA and FQGTGA. This CDR3 region has 13 residues. The DNA of the CDR3 is TGTGCCAGCAGCTCGGGACAGGGAAATGAGCAGTTCTTC. It yields the protein CASSSGQGNEQFF. The full variable domain, in which reference TRBV7-3 and TRBJ2-1 provide the parts outside the CDR3, is GAGVSQTPSNKVTEKGKYVELRCDPISGHTALYWYRQSLGQGPEFLIYFQGTGAADDSGLPNDRFFAVRPEGSVSTLKIQRTERGDSAVYLCASSSGQGNEQFFGPGTRLTVL.

The sample holds a few counts of this clone. One end of the junction varies from germline; a read error may be responsible. The CDR3 DNA is TGCGCCAGCAGCCAAGAACGGTCCGGACTTCTAGCCAAAAACAGTCAGTACTTC. It codes for CASSQERSGLLAKNSQYF. The chain links TRBV4-1 to TRBJ2-4; tentatively, D is TRBD2 (5 bases). CDR1 and CDR2 (germline): MGHRA, YSYEKL. This CDR3 has 18 residues.

This chain connects TRBV9 to TRBJ2-7, with D unresolved. The CDR3 contains 14 residues. Trimming took off 3 bases at V and 2 bases at J, with 12 bases between the two ends. From germline, CDR1 is SGDLS and CDR2 YYNGEE. The CDR3 nucleotides are TGTGCCAGCAGCGCGCAAGACTTGACCTACGAGCAGTACTTC. Translating it yields CASSAQDLTYEQYF. Drawing the rest from reference TRBV9 and TRBJ2-7, the complete variable domain is DSGVTQTPKHLITATGQRVTLRCSPRSGDLSVYWYQQSLDQGLQFLIQYYNGEERAKGNILERFSAQQFPDLHSELNLSSLELGDSALYFCASSAQDLTYEQYFGPGTRLTVT.

The chain couples TRBV30 to TRBJ1-2; TRBD1 aligns across 8 bases. Germline CDR1 and CDR2: GTSNPN and SVGIG (reference sequence). This CDR3 has 12 amino acids. V shed 2 bases and J 6 bases; nucleotides not matched to a gene: 2. The CDR3 nucleotides are TGTGCCTGGAGTCAGGACAGGGATGGCTACACCTTC. As protein: CAWSQDRDGYTF.

The V and J genes are TRBV20-1 and TRBJ2-1, with a possible D match to TRBD1 (6 bases). The CDR3 is 11 residues long. V lost 6 bases to trimming and J lost 8 bases, with 11 bases between them. Germline CDR1 DFQATT, CDR2 SNEGSKA (reference sequence). CDR3 DNA: TGCAGTGCGCCAAGGGGGTATGAGCAGTTCTTC. Amino acids: CSAPRGYEQFF.

This chain joins TRBV27 and TRBJ1-5; a weak D match, TRBD1 (5 bases). This CDR3 has 13 residues. Germline CDR1 is MNHEY and CDR2 is SMNVEV (reference sequence). The ends were cut back, 6 bases at V and 7 bases at J, with 13 bases in the middle. CDR3 DNA: TGTGCCAGCAGACTTAGGGGTGGCCAGCCCCAGCATTTT. It is translated as CASRLRGGQPQHF.

The chain couples TRBV13 to TRBJ2-7; TRBD1 matches at 9 bases. The CDR3 totals 17 residues. The V and J ends lost 7 bases and 5 bases, in that order; junction bases with no gene match: 18. Germline V gives CDR1 PRHDT, CDR2 FYEKMQ (reference sequence). CDR3 sequence: CASTLLRPGQGPHEQYF. CDR3 sequence (DNA): TGTGCCAGCACCCTCCTTAGACCGGGACAGGGTCCCCACGAGCAGTACTTC.

The chain recombines TRBV18 with TRBJ2-5, with 10 bases that match TRBD2. The DNA end lines up better with TRBJ2-7; the J call may be wrong. There are 15 residues in the CDR3. Germline loops: CDR1 KGHSH, CDR2 LQKENI. The CDR3 is CASSPGTSGVYEQYF. The CDR3 DNA sequence: TGTGCCAGCTCACCAGGCACTAGCGGGGTCTACGAGCAGTACTTC.

This chain uses TRBV7-2 with TRBJ2-7, with 9 bases that match TRBD2. Germline V lookup: CDR1 SGHTA, CDR2 FQGNSA. This CDR3 has 15 residues. V was pared by 4 bases and J by 1 base, with 5 bases of the junction left unmatched. The CDR3 DNA reads as TGTGCCAGCAGCTCGCGGACTAGCGCTTCCTACGAGCAGTACTTC. Its protein is CASSSRTSASYEQYF.

The chain carries TRBV5-1 and TRBJ1-1, with TRBD1 matching over 11 bases. Trimming removed 4 bases from V and 3 bases from J; junction bases left unmatched: 2. CDR1 SGHRS and CDR2 YFSETQ come from the germline V gene. The CDR3 consists of 14 residues. CDR3 region: CASSGQGADTEAFF. Here the CDR3 DNA reads TGCGCCAGCAGCGGACAGGGGGCGGACACTGAAGCTTTCTTT.

The chain couples TRBV10-2 to TRBJ2-1, with TRBD2 matching over 11 bases. Germline loops: CDR1 WSHSY, CDR2 SAAADI. This CDR3 is 15 amino acids long. V lost 5 bases and J lost 7; bases outside the gene matches: 7. The CDR3 protein is CASSLRLAGRNEQFF. CDR3 DNA sequence: TGCGCCAGCAGTCTCAGACTAGCGGGAAGGAATGAGCAGTTCTTC.

This sequence joins TRBV2 and TRBJ1-4; 7 bases align to TRBD1. CDR3 length equals 14 residues. The V gene end was trimmed by 4 bases and the J gene end by 7 bases; junction bases not matched to a gene: 6. CDR1 and CDR2 from the germline V gene are SNHLY and FYNNEI. DNA for the CDR3: TGTGCCAGCAGTGTTGACAGGGAATCTGAAAAACTGTTTTTT. It codes for CASSVDRESEKLFF.

V gene TRBV11-2 combines with J gene TRBJ2-3; D is unclear. Germline V CDR1 and CDR2: SGHAT, FQNNGV. V lost 5 bases and J lost 2, with 17 bases in between. This CDR3 has 16 amino acids. The CDR3 spells CASSLGTLDDTDTQYF. CDR3 DNA: TGTGCCAGCAGCCTAGGAACCCTAGACGACACAGATACGCAGTATTTT.

This clone was recorded only once. The chain has TRBV30 and TRBJ1-3; 7 nucleotides line up with TRBD1. The CDR3 has 16 amino acids. Per germline, CDR1 GTSNPN and CDR2 SVGIG (reference sequence). V lost 0 bases to trimming and J lost 8 bases; unmatched junction nucleotides: 13. The CDR3 reads CAWSVLMTGSLDTIYF. CDR3 nucleotide sequence: TGTGCCTGGAGTGTACTCATGACAGGGTCTTTGGACACCATATATTTT.

V is TRBV7-9 and J is TRBJ2-7; a weak D match, TRBD1 (6 bases). CDR1 SEHNR and CDR2 FQNEAQ come from the germline V gene (reference sequence). The CDR3 runs to 14 residues. Trimming removed 5 bases from V and 2 bases from J, with 13 bases in between. CDR3 DNA: TGTGCCAGCAGCCTCCGGACAGAGACCTACGAGCAGTACTTC. It encodes CASSLRTETYEQYF.

A remark on this clone: Relative to the germline gene, one junction end is altered; a read error may explain this. The rearrangement links TRBV19 to TRBJ1-1; D is undetermined. The CDR3 covers 12 residues. The germline CDR1 and CDR2 sequences are LNHDA and SQIVND (reference sequence). The CDR3, as DNA: TGTGCCAGTCGTATCGGGGACACTGAAGCTTTCTTT. Encoded protein: CASRIGDTEAFF. Drawing the rest from reference TRBV19 and TRBJ1-1, the complete variable domain is DGGITQSPKYLFRKEGQNVTLSCEQNLNHDAMYWYRQDPGQGLRLIYYSQIVNDFQKGDIAEGYSVSREKKESFPLTVTSAQKNPTAFYLCASRIGDTEAFFGQGTRLTVV.

The V and J genes are TRBV2 and TRBJ1-1; 8 bases map to TRBD1. V gave up 5 bases and J gave up 0 bases; unmatched junction bases: 5. CDR1 is SNHLY, CDR2 FYNNEI, per germline. The CDR3 runs to 15 residues. The CDR3 DNA follows: TGTGCCAGCAGTCCCCGGACAGGGCTGAACACTGAAGCTTTCTTT. Translating gives CASSPRTGLNTEAFF.

V and J are TRBV2 and TRBJ2-3, with 10 bases lining up with TRBD1. V gave up 6 bases and J gave up 4 bases; unmatched junction bases: 10. The CDR3 contains 16 residues. Germline V gene lookup returns CDR1 SNHLY and CDR2 FYNNEI. The CDR3: CASSAPGQGTSDTQYF. The CDR3 DNA reads as TGTGCCAGCAGCGCTCCGGGACAGGGGACCTCAGATACGCAGTATTTT.

In this sample, this clone turned up once. This chain uses TRBV11-2 with TRBJ1-1; 10 positions agree with TRBD1. V trimming: 3 bases; J trimming: 5 bases; junction bases outside the gene matches: 9. The CDR3 length is 16 residues. Germline CDR1 reads SGHAT; CDR2 reads FQNNGV. CDR3 sequence reads: CASSLGPGQGGTEAFF. The CDR3 nucleotides read TGTGCCAGCAGCTTGGGCCCAGGACAGGGGGGTACTGAAGCTTTCTTT.

This chain joins TRBV11-2 and TRBJ2-3; D gene ambiguous. Germline values: CDR1 SGHAT, CDR2 FQNNGV. This CDR3 contains 14 residues. V was trimmed by 1 base and J by 6 bases, leaving 11 bases between them. CDR3 nucleotides: TGTGCCAGCAGCTTAGCAAGCGTGAAGGATACGCAGTATTTT. As protein: CASSLASVKDTQYF. Looking up the rest from reference TRBV11-2 and TRBJ2-3 gives the full variable domain: EAGVAQSPRYKIIEKRQSVAFWCNPISGHATLYWYQQILGQGPKLLIQFQNNGVVDDSQLPKDRFSAERLKGVDSTLKIQPAKLEDSAVYLCASSLASVKDTQYFGPGTRLTVL.

The chain recombines TRBV28 with TRBJ2-1, with 12 nucleotides matching TRBD2. The J segment lost 3 bases and the V segment lost 3 bases, leaving 6 bases of the junction unmatched. There are 17 residues in the CDR3. Germline-derived CDR1 and CDR2 are MDHEN and SYDVKM. The DNA for the CDR3 is TGTGCCAGCAGTTTGACCCGGACTAGCGGGGTCTACAATGAGCAGTTCTTC. Its translation is CASSLTRTSGVYNEQFF. The whole variable domain, remainder taken from reference TRBV28 and TRBJ2-1, is DVKVTQSSRYLVKRTGEKVFLECVQDMDHENMFWYRQDPGLGLRLIYFSYDVKMKEKGDIPEGYSVSREKKERFSLILESASTNQTSMYLCASSLTRTSGVYNEQFFGPGTRLTVL.

V and J are TRBV29-1 and TRBJ1-1; D is perhaps TRBD1 (5 bases). The CDR3 spans 13 residues. From germline, CDR1 is SQVTM and CDR2 ANQGSEA. Trimming stripped 4 bases from V and 1 base from J, with 10 bases between. Written as DNA, the CDR3 is TGCAGCGTTGGCAGGGATAGGAACACTGAAGCTTTCTTT. Protein product: CSVGRDRNTEAFF.

This clone has only a few counts. The chain uses TRBV18 and TRBJ1-1; possibly TRBD1 for D (6 bases). The CDR3 contains 13 residues. CDR1 and CDR2 (germline): KGHSH, LQKENI. V lost 8 bases and J 6 bases, leaving 16 bases between the germline ends. The CDR3 loop reads CASHRALRAEAFF. CDR3 nucleotide sequence: TGTGCCAGCCACAGGGCCCTTCGGGCTGAAGCTTTCTTT.

Points on this clone: A read error may produce the germline difference seen at one junction end. The rearrangement links TRBV28 to TRBJ2-6, with a weak D call TRBD1 (6 bases). Germline CDR1 and CDR2: MDHEN and SYDVKM. This CDR3 has 16 amino acids. The CDR3 DNA is TGTGCCAGCAGTTCCTCAGGGGCGGCTGGGGCCAACGGCCTGACTTTC. It codes for CASSSSGAAGANGLTF. The full variable domain, rest sourced from reference TRBV28 and TRBJ2-6, is DVKVTQSSRYLVKRTGEKVFLECVQDMDHENMFWYRQDPGLGLRLIYFSYDVKMKEKGDIPEGYSVSREKKERFSLILESASTNQTSMYLCASSSSGAAGANGLTFGAGSRLTVL.

The V and J genes are TRBV11-1 and TRBJ2-5; TRBD1 matches at 12 bases. Unmatched junction bases numbered 8, after V lost 1 base and J lost 5 bases. CDR3 length equals 17 residues. CDR1 and CDR2 (germline): SGHAT, FQDESV (reference sequence). The CDR3 loop reads CASSLGDRGPDEETQYF. CDR3 bases: TGTGCCAGCAGCTTAGGGGACAGGGGGCCTGATGAGGAGACCCAGTACTTC. Supplemented by reference TRBV11-1 and TRBJ2-5, the full variable domain reads EAEVAQSPRYKITEKSQAVAFWCDPISGHATLYWYRQILGQGPELLVQFQDESVVDDSQLPKDRFSAERLKGVDSTLKIQPAELGDSAMYLCASSLGDRGPDEETQYFGPGTRLLVL.

The chain uses TRBV7-6 and TRBJ2-7; the D is unclear. This CDR3 comprises 14 residues. Germline V gene data show CDR1 as SGHVS and CDR2 as FNYEAQ. Trimming removed 5 bases at V and 0 bases at J, with 11 bases between. The CDR3 bases are TGTGCCAGCAGCCCCCGTCCGAGCTCCTACGAGCAGTACTTC. It encodes CASSPRPSSYEQYF.